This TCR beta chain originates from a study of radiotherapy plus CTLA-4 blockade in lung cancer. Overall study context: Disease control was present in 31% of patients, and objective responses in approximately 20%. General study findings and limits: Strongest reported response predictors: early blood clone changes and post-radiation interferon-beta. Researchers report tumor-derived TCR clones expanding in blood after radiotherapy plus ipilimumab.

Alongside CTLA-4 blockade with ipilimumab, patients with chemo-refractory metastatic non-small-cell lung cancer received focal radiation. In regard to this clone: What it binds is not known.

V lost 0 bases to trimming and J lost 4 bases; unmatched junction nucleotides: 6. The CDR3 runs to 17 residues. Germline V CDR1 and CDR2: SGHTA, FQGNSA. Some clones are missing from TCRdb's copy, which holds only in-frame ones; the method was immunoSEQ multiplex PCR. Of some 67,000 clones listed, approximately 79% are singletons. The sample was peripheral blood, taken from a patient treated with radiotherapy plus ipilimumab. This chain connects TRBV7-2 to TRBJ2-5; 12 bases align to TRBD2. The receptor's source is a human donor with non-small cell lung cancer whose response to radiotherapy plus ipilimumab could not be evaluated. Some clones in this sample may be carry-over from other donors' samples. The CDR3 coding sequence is TGTGCCAGCAGCTTAGCGCCTAGCGGGGGGGCGGGAGAGACCCAGTACTTC. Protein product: CASSLAPSGGAGETQYF.